Shown below are 15 T cell receptor beta chains from a single sample sequenced in a study of blood T cell repertoires in COVID-19. Clones were read by immunoSEQ multiplex PCR, and TCRdb kept only the in-frame ones, dropping some. The sample holds about 150,000 clones, roughly 83% seen once. The sequenced material came from PBMCs or T cells enriched from blood (not recorded which). The receptors derive from a man between 65 and 85 years old who had been exposed to COVID-19.

This chain links TRBV18 with TRBJ1-5, with D hard to call. The germline gives CDR1 KGHSH, CDR2 LQKENI. This CDR3 spans 13 amino acids. V was pared by 6 bases and J by 1 base, with 7 bases between. The CDR3 reads CASSERSNQPQHF. CDR3 sequence (DNA): TGTGCCAGCTCTGAGAGGAGCAATCAGCCCCAGCATTTT.

The CDR3 is CATRTVYGYTF. CDR3 bases: TGTGCCACCCGGACAGTGTATGGCTACACCTTC. The chain couples TRBV12-3 or TRBV12-4 to TRBJ1-2, with D possibly being TRBD1 (6 bases). The CDR3 is 11 residues long. V lost 10 bases and J lost 5, with 11 bases in between.

At least ten counts were recorded for this clone. V is TRBV12-3 or TRBV12-4 and J is TRBJ1-1; TRBD1 agrees at 7 bases. The V segment lost 6 bases and the J segment 4 bases; nucleotides outside the gene matches: 5. The CDR3 is 13 amino acids. The CDR3 DNA reads as TGTGCCAGCAGACCCACAGGGGTCACTGAAGCTTTCTTT. Protein: CASRPTGVTEAFF.

V and J are TRBV11-2 and TRBJ2-3; the match to TRBD1 covers 9 bases. Per the germline V gene, CDR1 is SGHAT and CDR2 is FQNNGV. This CDR3 has 14 residues. V shed 5 bases and J 4 bases; nucleotides not matched to a gene: 4. The CDR3 nucleotides read TGTGCCAGCAGCCCGGGGACAGGGTCAGATACGCAGTATTTT. Translating gives CASSPGTGSDTQYF. Full variable domain (rest looked up from reference TRBV11-2 and TRBJ2-3): EAGVAQSPRYKIIEKRQSVAFWCNPISGHATLYWYQQILGQGPKLLIQFQNNGVVDDSQLPKDRFSAERLKGVDSTLKIQPAKLEDSAVYLCASSPGTGSDTQYFGPGTRLTVL.

J is TRBJ2-1 and V is TRBV5-6, with D unresolved. V shed 3 bases and J shed 1 base, with 14 bases lying between them. The CDR3 has 16 amino acids. Germline V gene data show CDR1 as SGHDT and CDR2 as YYEEEE. DNA for the CDR3: TGTGCCAGCAGCTCGGAGTCGGTCGGGTCCTACAATGAGCAGTTCTTC. Its protein is CASSSESVGSYNEQFF.

The chain couples TRBV5-1 to TRBJ1-2; tentative D call: TRBD1 (6 bases). V lost 0 bases and J lost 8, with 14 bases in between. The CDR3 runs 14 residues. Germline V gene lookup returns CDR1 SGHRS and CDR2 YFSETQ. The CDR3 nucleotides are TGCGCCAGCAGCTTGGTCCACAGGGACGGAGGCTACACCTTC. It specifies CASSLVHRDGGYTF.

This chain connects TRBV7-6 to TRBJ2-1; the D is unclear. From germline, CDR1 is SGHVS and CDR2 FNYEAQ. Deletions cut 1 base from V and 9 bases from J, with 7 bases between. The CDR3 sequence is 12 residues long. CDR3 nucleotides: TGTGCCAGCAGCTTAGTCGGTAGTGAGCAGTTCTTC. Amino acid sequence: CASSLVGSEQFF.

The rearrangement links TRBV15 to TRBJ1-1; D not certain. Trimming stripped 0 bases from V and 8 bases from J, with 10 bases between. Germline CDR1 reads LNHNV; CDR2 reads YYDKDF (reference sequence). The CDR3 loop spans 13 amino acids. This CDR3 reads CATSRDPGGEAFF. The CDR3 region has the DNA TGTGCCACCAGCAGAGATCCAGGAGGCGAAGCTTTCTTT.

The chain combines TRBV18 with TRBJ2-1; TRBD2 matches 15 bases. CDR3 length equals 19 residues. The V gene end was trimmed by 0 bases and the J gene end by 5 bases; junction bases not matched to a gene: 8. CDR1 is KGHSH, CDR2 LQKENI, per germline. This CDR3 reads CASSPPGLAGGISNNEQFF. CDR3 DNA sequence: TGTGCCAGCTCACCACCGGGACTAGCGGGAGGAATCAGTAACAATGAGCAGTTCTTC. Variable domain in full (rest from reference TRBV18 and TRBJ2-1): NAGVMQNPRHLVRRRGQEARLRCSPMKGHSHVYWYRQLPEEGLKFMVYLQKENIIDESGMPKERFSAEFPKEGPSILRIQQVVRGDSAAYFCASSPPGLAGGISNNEQFFGPGTRLTVL.

The chain joins TRBV10-3 to TRBJ1-1; 7 bases align to TRBD1. The junction had 5 bases not matched to a gene; V was cut back by 3 bases and J by 1 base. From germline, CDR1 is ENHRY and CDR2 SYGVKD. The length of the CDR3 is 15 residues. The CDR3 nucleotides read TGTGCCATCAGTGATCGGGGACAGACGAACACTGAAGCTTTCTTT. Translation: CAISDRGQTNTEAFF.

V and J are TRBV24-1 and TRBJ2-3; D uncertain. Trimming pared 3 bases from V and 1 base from J, leaving 10 bases between. This CDR3 contains 15 residues. Germline-derived CDR1 and CDR2 are KGHDR and SFDVKD. The DNA of the CDR3 is TGTGCCACCAGTGATCTAAAGAGCGGCACAGATACGCAGTATTTT. This encodes CATSDLKSGTDTQYF.

V usage is TRBV3-1 (or the pseudogene TRBV3-2) and J usage is TRBJ1-3; a possible D gene is TRBD1 (6 bases). The germline CDR1 and CDR2 sequences are LGHDT and YNNKEL (reference sequence). V lost 4 bases, J lost 4 bases, and 17 bases lay in between. The CDR3 runs 16 residues. The CDR3 reads CASSLRTTGMGNTIYF. For the CDR3, the DNA is TGTGCCAGCAGCCTACGAACGACAGGAATGGGAAACACCATATATTTT.

The J gene is TRBJ1-3, the V gene TRBV5-1; 9 bases map to TRBD1. Germline CDR1 SGHRS, CDR2 YFSETQ. V lost 4 bases, J lost 8 bases, and 10 bases stayed unmatched. The CDR3 contains 15 residues. CDR3 coding DNA: TGCGCCAGCAGCCAAACAGGGGGCTTTGGGGACACCATATATTTT. It specifies CASSQTGGFGDTIYF. Full variable domain (remainder filled in from reference TRBV5-1 and TRBJ1-3): KAGVTQTPRYLIKTRGQQVTLSCSPISGHRSVSWYQQTPGQGLQFLFEYFSETQRNKGNFPGRFSGRQFSNSRSEMNVSTLELGDSALYLCASSQTGGFGDTIYFGEGSWLTVV.

The V call is TRBV7-9, the J call TRBJ2-7; 11 bases are shared with TRBD2. CDR1 and CDR2 from the germline V gene are SEHNR and FQNEAQ (reference sequence). Losses at the gene ends were 5 bases for V and 5 bases for J; bases not matched to a gene: 17. This CDR3 spans 18 amino acids. The chain's CDR3 is CASSPTFSSGGTLHEQYF. The DNA for the CDR3 is TGTGCCAGCAGCCCGACCTTCTCTAGCGGGGGGACTCTACACGAGCAGTACTTC. Complete variable domain (other parts from reference TRBV7-9 and TRBJ2-7): DTGVSQNPRHKITKRGQNVTFRCDPISEHNRLYWYRQTLGQGPEFLTYFQNEAQLEKSRLLSDRFSAERPKGSFSTLEIQRTEQGDSAMYLCASSPTFSSGGTLHEQYFGPGTRLTVT.

The rearrangement uses TRBV7-2 and TRBJ2-1; D is unclear. This CDR3 has 16 residues. CDR1 and CDR2 from the germline V gene are SGHTA and FQGNSA. V lost 1 base to trimming and J lost 0 bases, with 10 bases between them. The CDR3 bases are TGTGCCAGCAGCTTAGTGGCAGCGAGCTCCTACAATGAGCAGTTCTTC. Its protein product is CASSLVAASSYNEQFF.